Following are 11 T cell receptor beta chains from one sample sequenced in a study of neurological immune-mediated disorders. TCRdb fed the 5' RACE reads into MiXCR, producing one record per CDR3 protein. The table has tens of thousands of distinct CDR3 sequences, under 5% seen once; the top ten hold roughly 2%. Sequencing was done on a sample of CD4+ T cells from blood. The origin of the receptors is a woman aged 35 to 49 with multiple sclerosis.

This clonotype has at least ten counts. J is TRBJ2-1 and V is TRBV4-1; 12 bases are a match to TRBD2. The CDR3 contains 16 residues. Germline CDR1 is MGHRA and CDR2 is YSYEKL. V gave up 4 bases and J gave up 7 bases; unmatched junction bases: 8. CDR3 sequence reads: CASSPLTSGGPNEQFF. CDR3 in DNA: TGCGCCAGCAGCCCCTTGACTAGCGGGGGCCCTAATGAGCAGTTCTTC.

This clonotype was seen ten or more times. The V gene is TRBV12-3 or TRBV12-4, the J gene TRBJ2-4; D gene unclear. Trimming left V 4 bases short and J 8 bases short, with 15 bases between. The CDR3 runs 14 residues. DNA of the CDR3: TGTGCCAGCAGTTGGGCCCCTACAGTGGACATTCAGTACTTC. Translated, it gives CASSWAPTVDIQYF.

This clonotype was counted ten times or more. The rearrangement links TRBV7-8 to TRBJ1-5; D uncertain. Trimming stripped 3 bases from V and 6 bases from J, with 15 bases between. CDR3 length equals 15 residues. Germline V gives CDR1 SGHVS, CDR2 FQNEAQ. The CDR3 DNA reads TGTGCCAGCAGCTTGTCGGGAAGGATCTCTCAGCCCCAGCATTTT. Protein sequence: CASSLSGRISQPQHF. Complete variable domain (other parts from reference TRBV7-8 and TRBJ1-5): GAGVSQSPRYKVAKRGQDVALRCDPISGHVSLFWYQQALGQGPEFLTYFQNEAQLDKSGLPSDRFFAERPEGSVSTLKIQRTQQEDSAVYLCASSLSGRISQPQHFGDGTRLSIL.

This clonotype was seen repeatedly, ten times or more. V and J are TRBV9 and TRBJ2-7; 8 bases are a match to TRBD2. Germline-derived CDR1 and CDR2 are SGDLS and YYNGEE. The CDR3 is 15 amino acids. Trimming removed 0 bases from V and 4 bases from J; junction bases left unmatched: 6. The CDR3 here is CASSVDTGGLYEQYF. The CDR3 DNA follows: TGTGCCAGCAGCGTAGATACGGGGGGGCTATACGAGCAGTACTTC.

This clonotype was counted ten times or more. The chain links TRBV20-1 to TRBJ1-1; 8 bases map to TRBD1. V was clipped by 5 bases and J by 0 bases; unmatched bases: 2. Germline CDR1 and CDR2: DFQATT and SNEGSKA (reference sequence). The CDR3 loop spans 13 amino acids. CDR3 DNA: TGCAGTGCTTTACAGGGGGTGAACACTGAAGCTTTCTTT. Protein: CSALQGVNTEAFF.

This clonotype showed up many times. The chain uses TRBV5-8 and TRBJ2-1; 11 nucleotides match TRBD2. Germline V lookup: CDR1 SGHTS, CDR2 YDEGEE. The junction had 12 bases not matched to a gene; V was cut back by 4 bases and J by 0 bases. The CDR3 spans 19 residues. The CDR3 reads CASSEQRTSGRSSYNEQFF. The CDR3 nucleotides read TGTGCCAGCAGCGAGCAAAGGACTAGCGGGCGTAGCTCCTACAATGAGCAGTTCTTC.

For this clonotype: A much larger clone differs by one base, so this may be a read error. This chain connects TRBV5-6 to TRBJ1-1; 7 bases agree with TRBD1. The CDR3 length is 15 residues. Germline CDR1 SGHDT, CDR2 YYEEEE. CDR3 region: CVSSYPGQINTEAFF. The CDR3 DNA follows: TGTGTCAGCAGCTATCCGGGACAGATTAACACTGAAGCTTTCTTT.

V usage is TRBV7-6 and J usage is TRBJ2-1, with 7 positions matching TRBD1. Germline V gene sequence: CDR1 SGHVS, CDR2 FNYEAQ. The CDR3 loop spans 14 amino acids. Trimming cost V 1 base and J 15 bases; bases outside gene matches: 12. CDR3 protein: CASSLVPDRYPAFF. As DNA, the CDR3 is TGTGCCAGCAGCTTAGTCCCGGACAGGTACCCGGCGTTCTTC. The variable domain in full, with the rest retrieved from reference TRBV7-6 and TRBJ2-1, is GAGVSQSPRYKVTKRGQDVALRCDPISGHVSLYWYRQALGQGPEFLTYFNYEAQQDKSGLPNDRFSAERPEGSISTLTIQRTEQRDSAMYRCASSLVPDRYPAFFGPGTRLTVL.

This clonotype was observed many times. V is TRBV10-3 and J is TRBJ1-1, with TRBD1 matching 12 bases. J gave up 1 base and V 3 bases, and 6 bases lay outside the gene matches. Germline V gene lookup returns CDR1 ENHRY and CDR2 SYGVKD. This CDR3 is built from 17 residues. The CDR3 here is CAISDAGTGGRNTEAFF. The DNA for the CDR3 is TGTGCCATCAGTGACGCCGGGACAGGGGGCAGGAACACTGAAGCTTTCTTT.

At least ten counts were recorded for this clonotype. This chain links TRBV5-6 with TRBJ2-7; 7 positions match TRBD1. Per germline, CDR1 SGHDT and CDR2 YYEEEE. The CDR3 totals 14 residues. J was trimmed by 2 bases and V by 4 bases; bases with no gene match: 6. This CDR3 reads CASSPDRTPYEQYF. The DNA for the CDR3 is TGTGCCAGCAGCCCGGACAGGACCCCCTACGAGCAGTACTTC.

At least ten counts were recorded for this clonotype. The chain employs TRBV5-8 and TRBJ2-1; 11 nucleotides line up with TRBD2. CDR3 length equals 15 residues. Trimming at V came to 3 bases and at J to 4 bases, leaving 3 bases not matched to a gene. The germline V gene encodes CDR1 SGHTS and CDR2 YDEGEE. The CDR3 spells CASSSRLAGYNEQFF. CDR3 DNA: TGTGCCAGCAGCTCGAGACTAGCGGGGTACAATGAGCAGTTCTTC.